This T cell receptor (beta chain) was observed in a study of CD8 T cells in ankylosing spondylitis. A remark on this clonotype: Its cognate antigen is unknown.

TCRdb re-called the 5' RACE reads with MiXCR, one entry per CDR3 protein. The data show over 30,000 distinct CDR3 sequences, about 17% seen once. General study points: Seemingly characteristic of ankylosing spondylitis blood was a TCR beta motif consisting of eight highly homologous variants.

The CDR3 has 14 amino acids. V shed 7 bases, J shed 6 bases, and the junction held 11 bases outside the gene matches. Germline-derived CDR1 and CDR2 are ENHRY and SYGVKD. The receptor's source is a male donor with ankylosing spondylitis or in good health (not recorded which). The V gene is TRBV10-3, the J gene TRBJ2-7; the match to TRBD1 covers 8 bases. The material sequenced was blood. DNA for the CDR3: TGTGCCATCAAATTCTCGCAGGGGGCGAGCGAGCAGTACTTC. Translating gives CAIKFSQGASEQYF.